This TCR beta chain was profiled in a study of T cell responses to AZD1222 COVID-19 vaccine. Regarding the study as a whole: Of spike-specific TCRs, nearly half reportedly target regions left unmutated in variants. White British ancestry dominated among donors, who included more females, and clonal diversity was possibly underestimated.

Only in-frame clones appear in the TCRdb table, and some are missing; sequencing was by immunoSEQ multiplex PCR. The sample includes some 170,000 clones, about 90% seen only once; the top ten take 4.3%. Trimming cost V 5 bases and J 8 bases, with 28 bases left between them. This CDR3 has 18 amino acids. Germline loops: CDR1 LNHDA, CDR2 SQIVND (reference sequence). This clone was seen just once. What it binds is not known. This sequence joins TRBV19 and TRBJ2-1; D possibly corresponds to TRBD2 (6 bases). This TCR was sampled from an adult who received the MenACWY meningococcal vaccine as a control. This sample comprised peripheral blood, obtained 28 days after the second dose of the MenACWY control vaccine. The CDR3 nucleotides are TGTGCCAGTAGTGTACGACTGGGCCGAGCGGAGGGTCGGGATGAGCAGTTCTTC. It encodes CASSVRLGRAEGRDEQFF.